One and the same sample provided the 3 T cell receptor beta chains below, sequenced in a study of cytomegalovirus exposure and HLA in healthy donors. Amplification used 60 Vbeta primers and 13 Jbeta primers. Some clones are missing from TCRdb's copy, which holds only in-frame ones; the method was immunoSEQ multiplex PCR. The sample lists some 170,000 clones; roughly 81% were seen once. The specimen sequenced was PBMCs. The receptors stem from a woman aged 45 to 65 in good health and CMV-seronegative.

V usage is TRBV5-1 and J usage is TRBJ2-1, with TRBD2 matching 8 bases. CDR1 and CDR2 from the germline V gene are SGHRS and YFSETQ. This CDR3 is 16 amino acids long. J was trimmed by 6 bases and V by 0 bases; bases with no gene match: 8. CDR3 amino acids: CASSLARAGGPNEQFF. CDR3 DNA sequence: TGCGCCAGCAGCTTGGCCCGGGCGGGGGGACCCAATGAGCAGTTCTTC.

This chain joins TRBV5-1 and TRBJ2-7; TRBD2 aligns across 7 bases. The V gene's germline CDR1 is SGHRS and CDR2 YFSETQ. With V trimmed by 4 bases and J by 6 bases, 4 bases remained unmatched. The CDR3 runs to 12 residues. The DNA of the CDR3 is TGCGCCAGCAGCGGGCGGGAGCTCGAGCAGTACTTC. It specifies CASSGRELEQYF.

The chain links TRBV4-3 to TRBJ2-5; TRBD1 matches 8 bases. The CDR3 contains 17 residues. With V trimmed by 4 bases and J by 4 bases, 14 bases remained unmatched. CDR1 is LGHNA and CDR2 is YSLEER in the germline V gene. CDR3 sequence (DNA): TGCGCCAGCAGCCGAACCGGACAGGGAATGGGGTCAGAGACCCAGTACTTC. Translation: CASSRTGQGMGSETQYF.